This T cell receptor beta chain is drawn from a study of identical twins (dated by TCRdb to between 2015 and 2016). Regarding the complete study: To test whether fetal clonotypes persist, the study used deep sequencing on TCR alpha and beta repertoires from monozygotic twins, unrelated adults of various ages, and cord blood. Replicate twin experiments were performed at different times using different library preparation protocols to rule out contamination. What the study reported, not specific to this receptor: In beta out-of-frame sequences, excess twin sharing was weaker, because having fewer shared sequences lowered the signal-to-noise ratio. Abundant cord blood beta clonotypes had fewer insertions, young adult naive repertoires showed a similar but weaker trend, and memory repertoires showed no such trend. Zero-insertion analyses could be partly confounded by invariant T cells such as MAIT and iNKT, although diverse VJ usage argued against such confounding for most clonotypes. Compared with coincidental sharing between unrelated individuals, an excess of low generation-probability sequences was observed among out-of-frame TCR alpha sequences shared between twins. Conclusions relied on cross-sectional statistical analysis, since the same donors could not be followed over many years. Out-of-frame TCR alpha sharing in monozygotic twins was systematically underestimated by recombination models, whereas sharing between unrelated individuals was in agreement with the recombination models.

According to the germline V gene (reference sequence), CDR1 reads DFQATT and CDR2 reads SNEGSKA. The CDR3 holds 14 amino acids from the cysteine to the phenylalanine. The DNA shown is the 42-base CDR3, in frame from base 1. Trimming costs V 8 bases and J 1 base, and their ends lie 16 bases apart. As regards this clonotype: Its antigen is unknown. No base quality information exists; no much larger clone differs at one position.

Every donor in the study was a healthy Caucasian. Three pairs of female monozygotic twins, all aged roughly 18 to 29 years, made up the twin cohort. CD4+ and CD8+ T cell populations were isolated with positive isolation kits from Invitrogen. The method was 5' RACE. Sequencing was performed on an Illumina HiSeq 2000. Template switching added a universal primer binding site, and the final cDNA carried a unique molecular identifier that allowed TCR cDNA molecules to be counted accurately. Specific primers in the conserved constant-segment region were used to synthesize first-strand cDNA for TCR alpha and beta chains. Each cDNA library was double barcoded, with a SMART-Mk sample barcode plus Illumina barcodes, to control for contamination. TruSeq adapter sequences, together with Illumina sample barcodes, were added in two successive PCR steps. Sequencing of the TCR alpha and beta cDNA libraries was done on the Illumina HiSeq platform using custom primers. The source study handled its data this way. MiGEC was used to process raw reads and extract unique molecular identifiers, and MiXCR was used to find CDR3 positions. Recombination models were inferred per individual with the repgenHMM and IGoR tools using an EM algorithm. The analysis of shared clonotypes was done with the tcR package in R, with sharing normalized by the product of cloneset sizes. To study raw recombination free of thymic and clonal selection effects, out-of-frame nonproductive sequences were analyzed. TCRdb reran the public reads through fastp at Q25 and MiXCR, keeping productive beta chains. A single entry per CDR3 protein holds the most common genes and DNA from its merged rows. The V and J calls follow TCRdb's processing rather than the paper's. This sample lists about 460,000 distinct CDR3 sequences; more than 13% were detected once. The ten most abundant clones make up around 0.52% of the sample.

This sample also belongs to another study, concerning yellow fever vaccine responses in identical twins. The second publication reports: According to the authors, the vaccine-induced T cell response in identical twins seemed to be partly convergent and partly specific to each individual. The study precisely tracked vaccine-responding T cell clones in identical twins.

The V gene is TRBV20-1 and the J gene is TRBJ2-3, with the D gene not clear enough to name. The sample was CD4+ T cells sorted from blood. This clonotype was obtained from a woman between 18 and 29 years old in good health. The DNA reads TGCAGTCCTGAGGACCATCGAGGCACAGATACGCAGTATTTT. Translated, it reads CSPEDHRGTDTQYF.